This TCR beta chain was identified in a study of T-cell reconstitution after alpha-beta-depleted transplantation in children. Concerning this clonotype itself: Antigen specificity is unknown.

V lost 7 bases and J 7 bases, leaving 17 bases between the germline ends. The CDR3 is 14 residues long. TCRbeta library preparation incorporated unique molecular identifiers. MiXCR, run by TCRdb on the PCR reads, gives a single entry per CDR3 protein. This table has fewer than 750,000 distinct CDR3 sequences, 23% appearing once. Study observations and caveats: Counts and diversity of T cells one year after transplant came mostly from newly produced T cells.

The specimen was PBMCs, mostly from graft donor cells, collected 360 days after TCRalphabeta/CD19-depleted stem cell transplant. The TCR originated in a boy under two years old who had a stem cell transplant for acute myeloid leukemia, so the T cells may come from the graft donor. V and J are TRBV12-3 or TRBV12-4 and TRBJ2-1, with D possibly TRBD1 on 5 matching bases. CDR3 nucleotides: TGTGCCAGCACCCTCAGGGTTCTAGTGAATGAGCAGTTCTTC. Translating it yields CASTLRVLVNEQFF.